The 3 T cell receptor beta chains in this list originate from one sample, sequenced in a study of PD-L1 blockade in urothelial cancer. As to time point: peripheral blood 6 weeks after treatment start. The data were produced by immunoSEQ multiplex PCR, yet TCRdb's version contains in-frame clones alone and is incomplete. The table records around 45,000 clones, around four fifths of them present only once. The specimen comprised PBMCs, sampled around atezolizumab (anti-PD-L1) treatment. The receptors originated from a man aged 60-69 years with urothelial cancer.

The rearrangement joins TRBV30 to TRBJ1-2; possibly TRBD1 for D (5 bases). CDR3 length: 13 amino acids. The V gene lost 0 bases and the J gene lost 7 bases, with 12 bases spanning the gap. Per germline, CDR1 GTSNPN and CDR2 SVGIG (reference sequence). CDR3 loop: CAWSVDGGCGYTF. The CDR3 coding sequence is TGTGCCTGGAGTGTTGACGGGGGTTGTGGCTACACCTTC.

The genes are TRBV5-5 and TRBJ2-7; possibly TRBD2 for D (6 bases). V was shortened by 0 bases and J by 2 bases, with 9 bases between the two germline ends. Germline V gene sequence: CDR1 SGHKS, CDR2 YYEKEE (reference sequence). The CDR3 runs to 14 residues. In nucleotides, the CDR3 is TGTGCCAGCAGCTTGGGGCGGACTACCTACGAGCAGTACTTC. This translates into CASSLGRTTYEQYF.

The rearrangement uses TRBV6-5 and TRBJ2-2; the match to TRBD1 covers 7 bases. The junction had 3 bases not matched to a gene; V was cut back by 5 bases and J by 0 bases. Germline values: CDR1 MNHEY, CDR2 SVGAGI. The CDR3 is made up of 15 amino acids. CDR3 coding DNA: TGTGCCAGCAGTATCAGGGGGACGAACACCGGGGAGCTGTTTTTT. Translation: CASSIRGTNTGELFF.